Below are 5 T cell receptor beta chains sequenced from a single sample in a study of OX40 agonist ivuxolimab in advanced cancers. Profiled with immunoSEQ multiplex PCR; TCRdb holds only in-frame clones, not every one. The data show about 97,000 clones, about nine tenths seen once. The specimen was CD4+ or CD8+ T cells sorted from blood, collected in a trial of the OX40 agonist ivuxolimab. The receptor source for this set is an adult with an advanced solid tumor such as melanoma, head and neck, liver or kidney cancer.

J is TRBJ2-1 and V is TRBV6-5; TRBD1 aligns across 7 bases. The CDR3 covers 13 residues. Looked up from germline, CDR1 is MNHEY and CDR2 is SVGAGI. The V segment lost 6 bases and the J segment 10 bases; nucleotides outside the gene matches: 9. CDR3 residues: CASSLWTRGEQFF. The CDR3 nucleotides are TGTGCCAGCAGCCTCTGGACCAGGGGGGAGCAGTTCTTC.

In DNA, the CDR3 is TGCGCCAGCAGCCAAGCAGATACGCAGTATTTT. This codes for CASSQADTQYF. The chain has TRBV4-1 and TRBJ2-3, with D uncertain. Trimming stripped 1 base from V and 4 bases from J, with 0 bases between. Germline V gives CDR1 MGHRA, CDR2 YSYEKL. This CDR3 comprises 11 residues.

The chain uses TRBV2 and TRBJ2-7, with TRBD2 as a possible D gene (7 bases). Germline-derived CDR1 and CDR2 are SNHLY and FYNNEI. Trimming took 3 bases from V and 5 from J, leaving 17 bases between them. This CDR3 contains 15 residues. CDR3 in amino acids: CASSEVGLGGDEQYF. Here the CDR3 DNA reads TGTGCCAGCAGTGAGGTAGGGTTAGGGGGGGACGAGCAGTACTTC.

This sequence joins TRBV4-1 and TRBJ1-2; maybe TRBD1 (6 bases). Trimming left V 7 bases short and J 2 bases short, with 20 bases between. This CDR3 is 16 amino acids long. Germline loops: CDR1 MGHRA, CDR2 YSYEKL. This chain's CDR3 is CASTRRGVSLNYGYTF. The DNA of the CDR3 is TGCGCCAGCACGAGGAGGGGGGTGTCCCTAAACTATGGCTACACCTTC.

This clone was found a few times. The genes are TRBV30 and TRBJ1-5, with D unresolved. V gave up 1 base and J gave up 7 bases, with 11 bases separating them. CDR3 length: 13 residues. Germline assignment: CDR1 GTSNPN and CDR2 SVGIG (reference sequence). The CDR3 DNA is TGTGCCTGGAGTGCCGGTTCTGGGCAGCCCCAGCATTTT. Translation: CAWSAGSGQPQHF. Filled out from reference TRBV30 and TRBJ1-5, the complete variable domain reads SQTIHQWPATLVQPVGSPLSLECTVEGTSNPNLYWYRQAAGRGLQLLFYSVGIGQISSEVPQNLSASRPQDRQFILSSKKLLLSDSGFYLCAWSAGSGQPQHFGDGTRLSIL.